This is a list of T cell receptor beta chains from one sample in a study of cytomegalovirus exposure and HLA in healthy donors. Profiling relied on immunoSEQ multiplex PCR, and the TCRdb table lists in-frame clones only, not all of them. The table includes approximately 82,000 clones, roughly 80% detected once. Specimen: PBMCs. These receptors were obtained from a woman in her forties or fifties in good health and CMV-seropositive. The CDR3 runs from the conserved cysteine through the conserved F or W. A D gene is named only where the DNA matches it firmly. The listing skips clone size in some rows; elsewhere it reads once, few, many or a size class.

j_gene: TRBJ2-7; d_gene: TRBD1; abundance: -; v_gene: TRBV30; CDR3aa: CARRVRDRIHF; CDR3nt: TGTGCCCGGAGGGTCCGGGACAGGATTCACTTC
j_gene: TRBJ1-1; d_gene: -; abundance: -; v_gene: TRBV6-6; CDR3aa: CASSPKGAGGTEAFF; CDR3nt: TGTGCCAGCAGCCCGAAAGGGGCTGGCGGCACTGAAGCTTTCTTT
j_gene: TRBJ2-7; d_gene: -; abundance: few; v_gene: TRBV5-4; CDR3aa: CASSLVGSEQYF; CDR3nt: TGTGCCAGCAGCTTGGTGGGCAGCGAGCAGTACTTC
j_gene: TRBJ1-5; d_gene: TRBD1; abundance: -; v_gene: TRBV30; CDR3aa: CAWDQGAGQPQHF; CDR3nt: TGTGCCTGGGATCAGGGGGCGGGACAGCCCCAGCATTTT
j_gene: TRBJ2-1; d_gene: TRBD2; abundance: -; v_gene: TRBV18; CDR3aa: CASSGLAGGYEQFF; CDR3nt: TGTGCCAGCTCGGGACTAGCGGGAGGGTATGAGCAGTTCTTC
j_gene: TRBJ1-4; d_gene: -; abundance: once; v_gene: TRBV5-4; CDR3aa: CASSLGQMEKLFF; CDR3nt: TGTGCCAGCAGCTTGGGCCAGATGGAAAAACTGTTTTTT
j_gene: TRBJ1-4; d_gene: TRBD1; abundance: -; v_gene: TRBV5-6; CDR3aa: CASSLGGNEKLFF; CDR3nt: TGTGCCAGCAGCTTAGGGGGCAATGAAAAACTGTTTTTT
j_gene: TRBJ2-7; d_gene: -; abundance: few; v_gene: TRBV7-2; CDR3aa: CASSFGAGLREQYF; CDR3nt: TGTGCCAGCAGCTTTGGAGCAGGACTCCGCGAGCAGTACTTC
j_gene: TRBJ2-5; d_gene: TRBD1; abundance: -; v_gene: TRBV28; CDR3aa: CASSPQGSLKTQYF; CDR3nt: TGTGCCAGCAGCCCACAGGGGTCCTTAAAGACCCAGTACTTC
j_gene: TRBJ1-5; d_gene: TRBD1; abundance: -; v_gene: TRBV7-3; CDR3aa: CASNQRGDRGLIGPQHF; CDR3nt: TGTGCCAGCAACCAAAGGGGCGACAGGGGCCTTATAGGACCCCAGCATTTT
j_gene: TRBJ1-1; d_gene: -; abundance: once; v_gene: TRBV4-1; CDR3aa: CASSPAGGRTEAFF; CDR3nt: TGCGCCAGCAGCCCAGCGGGGGGACGGACTGAAGCTTTCTTT
j_gene: TRBJ1-2; d_gene: TRBD1; abundance: -; v_gene: TRBV4-1; CDR3aa: CASSQDVGTGGLGGYTF; CDR3nt: TGCGCCAGCAGCCAAGATGTCGGGACAGGGGGCCTGGGAGGCTACACCTTC